This TCR beta chain was captured in a study of shared clonotypes between healthy human individuals. V lost 2 bases and J lost 2; bases outside the gene matches: 3. Looked up from germline, CDR1 is SGHDN and CDR2 is FVKESK. The CDR3 is made up of 14 amino acids. Assay: immunoSEQ multiplex PCR; the TCRdb copy retains only in-frame clones and omits some. The table records around 690,000 clones, less than 95% of them present only once. Sequenced: memory CD8+ T cells from PBMCs. Subset specified: CD45RO+ cells pooled with CCR7-negative TemRA cells. This chain joins TRBV14 and TRBJ2-7; TRBD1 agrees at 7 bases. The sequence came from a young man in good health. Some clones in this sample may be carry-over from other donors' samples. CDR3 coding DNA: TGTGCCAGCAGCCAACAAGGGGGCCCCTACGAGCAGTACTTC. This translates into CASSQQGGPYEQYF.